The clone carrying this TCR beta chain was observed a handful of times. As yet, its antigen is unknown. The data were obtained in a study of CD4+ T cells in melanoma. Measured with immunoSEQ multiplex PCR; TCRdb has only the in-frame clones, and not every one. The sample consists of approximately 9,500 clones, 60% to 70% of them appearing once. General study results and limits: CD8+ T cell, macrophage and B cell function reportedly correlated with neoantigen-specific CD4+ T cells. In melanoma, neoantigen-specific CD4+ T cells reportedly differed in differentiation state.

Germline CDR1 reads SGHTA; CDR2 reads FQGNSA. CDR3 length: 14 residues. The germline V and J ends were trimmed by 3 bases and 5 bases, with 12 bases remaining between them. The chain links TRBV7-2 to TRBJ2-3; either TRBD1 or TRBD2 may fit D (6 bases each). This TCR was recovered from a human donor with melanoma. The sequenced sample was cells from a culture (not recorded whether cultured in vitro). The DNA of the CDR3 is TGTGCCAGCAGCTTTGGGGGCGGGGTAGATACGCAGTATTTT. Amino acids: CASSFGGGVDTQYF.